The 28 T cell receptor beta chains in this list originate from one sample, sequenced in a study of blood T cell repertoires in COVID-19. Profiled with immunoSEQ multiplex PCR; TCRdb holds only in-frame clones, not every one. The table has about 210,000 clones, around 83% seen once. Sequencing was performed on peripheral blood. These TCRs come from a woman aged 80 or over with acute or convalescent COVID-19.

The chain employs TRBV9 and TRBJ2-7; 8 positions match TRBD1. V dropped 3 bases and J dropped 4; count of bases not matched to a gene: 15. The CDR3 length is 17 residues. The germline V gene has CDR1 SGDLS and CDR2 YYNGEE. This CDR3 is CASSAEAGGAWGYEQYF. CDR3 bases: TGTGCCAGCAGCGCTGAGGCAGGGGGCGCATGGGGGTACGAGCAGTACTTC. The full variable domain, in which reference TRBV9 and TRBJ2-7 provide the parts outside the CDR3, is DSGVTQTPKHLITATGQRVTLRCSPRSGDLSVYWYQQSLDQGLQFLIQYYNGEERAKGNILERFSAQQFPDLHSELNLSSLELGDSALYFCASSAEAGGAWGYEQYFGPGTRLTVT.

The rearrangement uses TRBV6-6 and TRBJ1-4; D unresolved. The V gene's germline CDR1 is MNHNY and CDR2 SVGAGI (reference sequence). The CDR3 length is 14 residues. Trimming pared 7 bases from V and 5 bases from J, leaving 14 bases between. The CDR3 sequence is CASKPGMGNEKLFF. CDR3 in DNA: TGTGCCAGCAAGCCGGGAATGGGGAATGAAAAACTGTTTTTT.

The chain couples TRBV4-1 to TRBJ1-5; D ambiguous. Trimming stripped 0 bases from V and 5 bases from J, with 23 bases between. CDR3 size: 19 residues. Per the germline V gene, CDR1 is MGHRA and CDR2 is YSYEKL. CDR3 DNA: TGCGCCAGCAGCCAAGATCTTGGATTTCGGAGGGAAAGAGATCAGCCCCAGCATTTT. It codes for CASSQDLGFRRERDQPQHF.

The chain joins TRBV12-5 to TRBJ2-1; 8 bases agree with TRBD2. The CDR3 runs 18 residues. CDR1 is LGHNT, CDR2 FRNRAP, per germline. J was trimmed by 0 bases and V by 0 bases; bases with no gene match: 7. CDR3 region: CASGLVPDGRVSYNEQFF. The CDR3 DNA is TGTGCTAGTGGTTTGGTGCCGGACGGGAGGGTCTCCTACAATGAGCAGTTCTTC.

This sequence joins TRBV2 and TRBJ1-5; a weak D match, TRBD1 (5 bases). Germline values: CDR1 SNHLY, CDR2 FYNNEI. The CDR3 loop spans 12 amino acids. V gave up 7 bases and J gave up 7 bases, with 11 bases separating them. CDR3 DNA: TGTGCCAGCACGGAAGGGGCCCAGCCCCAGCATTTT. Amino acid sequence: CASTEGAQPQHF.

The J gene is TRBJ1-5, the V gene TRBV28; perhaps TRBD1 as D (5 bases). From germline, CDR1 is MDHEN and CDR2 SYDVKM. The length of the CDR3 is 16 residues. Trimming pared 1 base from V and 0 bases from J, leaving 10 bases between. CDR3 sequence reads: CASSLLTAYSNQPQHF. The DNA for the CDR3 is TGTGCCAGCAGTTTATTGACAGCATATAGCAATCAGCCCCAGCATTTT.

The rearrangement uses TRBV19 and TRBJ2-5; 7 nucleotides line up with TRBD2. The CDR3 has 16 residues. The J segment lost 1 base and the V segment lost 3 bases, leaving 8 bases of the junction unmatched. Germline assignment: CDR1 LNHDA and CDR2 SQIVND (reference sequence). CDR3 loop: CASSMERSGGQETQYF. CDR3 nucleotides: TGTGCCAGTAGTATGGAGAGATCGGGGGGCCAAGAGACCCAGTACTTC.

This chain uses TRBV7-2 with TRBJ2-5, with D perhaps matching TRBD1 (6 bases). V was trimmed by 5 bases and J by 5 bases, leaving 18 bases between them. Germline assignment: CDR1 SGHTA and CDR2 FQGNSA. The CDR3 sequence is 15 residues long. The chain's CDR3 is CASSTRRRGFETQYF. In DNA form, the CDR3 reads TGTGCCAGCAGCACGCGCCGCAGGGGTTTTGAGACCCAGTACTTC.

This sequence joins TRBV5-1 and TRBJ2-3, with TRBD1 as a possible D gene (6 bases). Germline CDR1 SGHRS, CDR2 YFSETQ. The CDR3 has 15 residues. The V end lost 0 bases, the J end lost 1 base, and 9 bases lay between the germline ends. CDR3 loop: CASSLVSGGTDTQYF. The CDR3 DNA is TGCGCCAGCAGCTTGGTGTCAGGGGGCACAGATACGCAGTATTTT.

The chain employs TRBV28 and TRBJ1-1; 8 bases line up with TRBD1. This CDR3 comprises 18 residues. With 7 bases clipped from V and 3 bases from J, the junction kept 19 bases outside the gene matches. In germline, CDR1 is MDHEN, CDR2 SYDVKM. CDR3 region: CASTPWTGSGVGDTEAFF. For the CDR3, the DNA is TGTGCCAGCACCCCCTGGACAGGGTCGGGAGTTGGTGACACTGAAGCTTTCTTT.

The rearrangement uses TRBV19 and TRBJ2-7; TRBD2 agrees at 11 bases. Germline CDR1 is LNHDA and CDR2 is SQIVND (reference sequence). The ends lost 5 bases at V and 3 bases at J; junction bases unmatched: 15. The CDR3 spans 18 residues. In DNA form, the CDR3 reads TGTGCCAGTAGTGGGGTATCTGCAGGGACTAGCGGACGCTACGAGCAGTACTTC. It codes for CASSGVSAGTSGRYEQYF. The full variable domain, with the rest looked up from reference TRBV19 and TRBJ2-7, is DGGITQSPKYLFRKEGQNVTLSCEQNLNHDAMYWYRQDPGQGLRLIYYSQIVNDFQKGDIAEGYSVSREKKESFPLTVTSAQKNPTAFYLCASSGVSAGTSGRYEQYFGPGTRLTVT.

This chain uses TRBV5-8 with TRBJ2-2; the D gene is possibly TRBD1 (6 bases). There are 15 residues in the CDR3. The germline V gene has CDR1 SGHTS and CDR2 YDEGEE. V shed 4 bases and J shed 1 base, with 11 bases lying between them. CDR3 region: CASSGGRVNTGELFF. The CDR3 DNA is TGTGCCAGCAGCGGGGGCCGGGTGAACACCGGGGAGCTGTTTTTT.

CDR3 nucleotides: TGCGCCAGCAGCTTGGAGACAGGGCCCAATCAGCCCCAGCATTTT. Protein product: CASSLETGPNQPQHF. The V call is TRBV5-1, the J call TRBJ1-5; 7 bases match TRBD1. Germline values: CDR1 SGHRS, CDR2 YFSETQ. Germline trimming cut 0 bases from V and 3 bases from J; bases unmatched to any gene: 3. The length of the CDR3 is 15 residues. Supplemented by reference TRBV5-1 and TRBJ1-5, the full variable domain reads KAGVTQTPRYLIKTRGQQVTLSCSPISGHRSVSWYQQTPGQGLQFLFEYFSETQRNKGNFPGRFSGRQFSNSRSEMNVSTLELGDSALYLCASSLETGPNQPQHFGDGTRLSIL.

This clone was detected a few times. This rearrangement joins TRBV19 to TRBJ2-7, with D unclear. With 6 bases removed from V and 4 bases from J, the gap between germline ends came to 7 bases. The CDR3 totals 11 residues. The germline CDR1 and CDR2 sequences are LNHDA and SQIVND (reference sequence). CDR3 loop: CASRIGYEQYF. The CDR3 coding sequence is TGTGCCAGTAGGATCGGTTACGAGCAGTACTTC.

This clone was seen just once. The rearrangement joins TRBV6-1 to TRBJ2-1, with 11 positions matching TRBD2. Germline values: CDR1 MNHNS, CDR2 SASEGT. CDR3 length: 18 amino acids. J gave up 2 bases and V 3 bases, and 9 bases lay outside the gene matches. CDR3 nucleotide sequence: TGTGCCAGCAGTGAGGGCGCTAGCGGGAGGCCCCCCTACAATGAGCAGTTCTTC. Translating it yields CASSEGASGRPPYNEQFF.

V is TRBV2 and J is TRBJ1-1, with D possibly TRBD1 on 5 matching bases. Trimming took 7 bases from V and 3 from J, leaving 12 bases between them. The germline V gene has CDR1 SNHLY and CDR2 FYNNEI. The CDR3 length is 13 residues. The CDR3 coding sequence is TGTGCCAGCATCGGAGCGGGGGACACTGAAGCTTTCTTT. The encoded protein is CASIGAGDTEAFF.

This chain links TRBV21-1 with TRBJ2-7; TRBD2 is taken as the D call from the table, unchecked against the DNA. TRBV21-1 is classified as a pseudogene. CDR3 length: 17 residues. The CDR3 reads CASSKIEQRGNSYEQYF. CDR3 sequence (DNA): TGTGCCAGCAGCAAAATAGAGCAGCGGGGGAACTCCTACGAGCAGTACTTC.

Only a few counts were recorded for this clone. V gene TRBV7-2 combines with J gene TRBJ1-1; D is undetermined. CDR3 length: 14 amino acids. Between the trimmed V and J ends, which lost 3 bases and 3 bases, there was a span of 11 bases. Germline-derived CDR1 and CDR2 are SGHTA and FQGNSA. The CDR3 loop reads CASSFQEVDTEAFF. In DNA, the CDR3 is TGTGCCAGCAGCTTTCAGGAGGTTGACACTGAAGCTTTCTTT.

This rearrangement joins TRBV30 to TRBJ1-2; D ambiguous. Germline CDR1 reads GTSNPN; CDR2 reads SVGIG (reference sequence). This CDR3 contains 15 residues. With 0 bases removed from V and 9 bases from J, the gap between germline ends came to 20 bases. The CDR3 loop is CAWSVLRGFPLRYTF. CDR3 in DNA: TGTGCCTGGAGTGTACTTCGGGGTTTCCCCCTTCGCTACACCTTC. The whole variable domain, remainder taken from reference TRBV30 and TRBJ1-2, is SQTIHQWPATLVQPVGSPLSLECTVEGTSNPNLYWYRQAAGRGLQLLFYSVGIGQISSEVPQNLSASRPQDRQFILSSKKLLLSDSGFYLCAWSVLRGFPLRYTFGSGTRLTVV.

The J gene is TRBJ1-3, the V gene TRBV10-3; 9 bases fit TRBD1. The CDR3 has 13 residues. Trimming took 10 bases from V and 2 from J; bases not matched to a gene: 3. Germline loops: CDR1 ENHRY, CDR2 SYGVKD. The CDR3 DNA reads TGTGCCAGCGACAGGGGGACTGGAAACACCATATATTTT. Amino acids: CASDRGTGNTIYF.

CDR3 bases: TGTGCCAGCTCACCGACTTGGCGGGATTCACCCCTCCACTTT. Translating it yields CASSPTWRDSPLHF. V gene TRBV18 combines with J gene TRBJ1-6; D unresolved. Germline V lookup: CDR1 KGHSH, CDR2 LQKENI. The CDR3 length is 14 residues. V was pared by 3 bases and J by 8 bases, with 11 bases between.

This chain joins TRBV6-6 and TRBJ2-3; tentative D call: TRBD1 (5 bases). Germline CDR1 and CDR2: MNHNY and SVGAGI (reference sequence). Trimming removed 1 base from V and 6 bases from J, with 17 bases in between. The CDR3 extends over 16 amino acids. This chain's CDR3 is CASSYLGGARSDTQYF. CDR3 bases: TGTGCCAGCAGTTACTTAGGTGGGGCCCGGTCCGATACGCAGTATTTT.

This chain connects TRBV28 to TRBJ1-1; no reliable D call. Trimming shortened V by 5 bases and J by 3 bases, and 10 bases separated the two germline ends. The CDR3 consists of 13 residues. Germline CDR1 MDHEN, CDR2 SYDVKM. CDR3: CASSNPQHTEAFF. Written as DNA, the CDR3 is TGTGCCAGCAGTAACCCACAGCACACTGAAGCTTTCTTT.

V is TRBV7-9 and J is TRBJ1-1; 11 nucleotides align to TRBD1. After removal of 7 bases from V and 5 bases from J, the junction contained 9 bases not matched to a gene. This CDR3 spans 15 amino acids. From germline, CDR1 is SEHNR and CDR2 FQNEAQ (reference sequence). The CDR3 DNA is TGTGCCAGCACCCTTAGGGACAGGGGGGTAACTGAAGCTTTCTTT. Amino acid sequence: CASTLRDRGVTEAFF.

The chain employs TRBV4-3 and TRBJ2-6; the D is unclear. This CDR3 has 14 amino acids. CDR1 and CDR2 from the germline V gene are LGHNA and YSLEER. The V end was cut by 0 bases, the J end by 12 bases, with 12 bases between. The CDR3: CASSQDFPPTVLTF. The CDR3 coding sequence is TGCGCCAGCAGCCAAGATTTCCCTCCTACCGTCCTGACTTTC.

The gene calls are TRBV18 and TRBJ2-3; D possibly corresponds to TRBD2 (6 bases). V lost 3 bases to trimming and J lost 1 base, with 11 bases between them. The germline V gene encodes CDR1 KGHSH and CDR2 LQKENI. The length of the CDR3 is 15 residues. The CDR3: CASSPKDYRTDTQYF. The CDR3 nucleotides are TGTGCCAGCTCACCGAAGGACTACCGCACAGATACGCAGTATTTT.

V is TRBV2 and J is TRBJ2-1, with a tentative D call TRBD2 (6 bases). This CDR3 has 15 residues. V was clipped by 7 bases and J by 0 bases, with 13 bases between them. The germline V gene encodes CDR1 SNHLY and CDR2 FYNNEI. CDR3 region: CASKRAGDSYNEQFF. CDR3 bases: TGTGCCAGCAAGCGGGCGGGTGACTCCTACAATGAGCAGTTCTTC.

The chain recombines TRBV19 with TRBJ1-5, with D unresolved. Trimming stripped 3 bases from V and 7 bases from J, with 10 bases between. Germline CDR1 LNHDA, CDR2 SQIVND (reference sequence). The CDR3 is 13 amino acids. The CDR3 loop is CASSILAEQPQHF. In DNA, the CDR3 is TGTGCCAGTAGTATTCTGGCGGAACAGCCCCAGCATTTT.